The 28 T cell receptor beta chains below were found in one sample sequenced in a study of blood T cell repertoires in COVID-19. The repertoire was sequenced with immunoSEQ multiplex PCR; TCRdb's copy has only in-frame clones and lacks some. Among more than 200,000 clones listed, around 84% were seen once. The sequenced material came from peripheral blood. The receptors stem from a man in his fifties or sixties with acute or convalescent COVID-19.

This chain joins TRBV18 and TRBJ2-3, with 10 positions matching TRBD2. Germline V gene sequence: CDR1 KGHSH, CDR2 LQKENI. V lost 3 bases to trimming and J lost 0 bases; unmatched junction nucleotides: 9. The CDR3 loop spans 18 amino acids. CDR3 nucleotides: TGTGCCAGCTCACCGCTAGCGGGGGCCACTCCTAGCACAGATACGCAGTATTTT. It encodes CASSPLAGATPSTDTQYF. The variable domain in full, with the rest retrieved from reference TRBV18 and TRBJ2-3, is NAGVMQNPRHLVRRRGQEARLRCSPMKGHSHVYWYRQLPEEGLKFMVYLQKENIIDESGMPKERFSAEFPKEGPSILRIQQVVRGDSAAYFCASSPLAGATPSTDTQYFGPGTRLTVL.

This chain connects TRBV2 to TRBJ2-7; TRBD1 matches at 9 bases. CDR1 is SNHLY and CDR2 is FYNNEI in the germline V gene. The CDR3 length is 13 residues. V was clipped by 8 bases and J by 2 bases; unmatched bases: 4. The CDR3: CASRDRVTYEQYF. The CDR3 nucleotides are TGTGCCAGCCGGGACAGGGTTACCTACGAGCAGTACTTC.

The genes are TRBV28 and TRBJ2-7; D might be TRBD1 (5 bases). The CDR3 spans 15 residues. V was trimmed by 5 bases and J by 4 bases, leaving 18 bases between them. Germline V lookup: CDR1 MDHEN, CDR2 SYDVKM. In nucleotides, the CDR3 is TGTGCCAGCAGTCCCTTTACAGGAGAGTTTTACGAGCAGTACTTC. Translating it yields CASSPFTGEFYEQYF.

The CDR3 DNA sequence: TGTGCCAGCAGACGACTAGCGGGAGGATCCTACGAGCAGTACTTC. Amino acid sequence: CASRRLAGGSYEQYF. This chain joins TRBV28 and TRBJ2-7, with 13 nucleotides matching TRBD2. Per germline, CDR1 MDHEN and CDR2 SYDVKM. The CDR3 is 15 residues long. Losses at the gene ends were 6 bases for V and 1 base for J; bases not matched to a gene: 3.

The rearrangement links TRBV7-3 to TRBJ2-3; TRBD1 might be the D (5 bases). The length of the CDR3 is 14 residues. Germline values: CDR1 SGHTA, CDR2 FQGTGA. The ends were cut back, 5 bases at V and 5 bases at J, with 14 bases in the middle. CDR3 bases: TGTGCCAGCAGCCTTCGTGGACAAGAAGATACGCAGTATTTT. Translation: CASSLRGQEDTQYF.

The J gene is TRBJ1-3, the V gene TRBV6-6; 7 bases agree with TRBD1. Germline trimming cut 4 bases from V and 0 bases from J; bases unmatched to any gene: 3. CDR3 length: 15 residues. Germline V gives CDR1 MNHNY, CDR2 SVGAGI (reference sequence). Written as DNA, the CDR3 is TGTGCCAGCAGTTGGGACAGTTACTCTGGAAACACCATATATTTT. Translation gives CASSWDSYSGNTIYF.

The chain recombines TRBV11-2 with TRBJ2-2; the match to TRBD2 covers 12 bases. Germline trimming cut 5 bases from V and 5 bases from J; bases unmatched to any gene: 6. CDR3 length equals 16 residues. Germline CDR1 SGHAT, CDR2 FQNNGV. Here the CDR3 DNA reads TGTGCCAGCAGCAGGACTAGCGGGGCGACGACCGGGGAGCTGTTTTTT. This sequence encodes CASSRTSGATTGELFF.

The DNA of the CDR3 is TGTGCCAGCAGTCTAAGACAGGGAAACTACAATGAGCAGTTCTTC. Amino acids: CASSLRQGNYNEQFF. The chain carries TRBV2 and TRBJ2-1; 7 bases line up with TRBD1. The CDR3 length is 15 residues. CDR1 SNHLY and CDR2 FYNNEI come from the germline V gene. J lost 3 bases, V lost 5 bases, and 7 bases had no gene match.

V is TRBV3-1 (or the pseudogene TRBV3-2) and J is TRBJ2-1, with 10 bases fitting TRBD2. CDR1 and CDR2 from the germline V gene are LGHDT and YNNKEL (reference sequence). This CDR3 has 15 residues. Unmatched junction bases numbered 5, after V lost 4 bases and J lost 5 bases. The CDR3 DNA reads TGTGCCAGCAGCCCTAGCGGGAGTCGAGACAATGAGCAGTTCTTC. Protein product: CASSPSGSRDNEQFF.

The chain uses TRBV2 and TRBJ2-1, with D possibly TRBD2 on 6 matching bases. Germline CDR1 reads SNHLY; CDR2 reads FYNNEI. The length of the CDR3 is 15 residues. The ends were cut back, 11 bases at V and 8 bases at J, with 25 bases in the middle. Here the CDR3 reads CASKSWRAGLDEQFF. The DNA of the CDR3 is TGTGCCTCCAAATCGTGGAGGGCCGGGCTGGATGAGCAGTTCTTC.

CDR3 protein: CASSLRTSTDTQYF. CDR3 bases: TGTGCCAGCAGCCTGAGGACTAGCACAGATACGCAGTATTTT. J is TRBJ2-3 and V is TRBV3-1 (or the pseudogene TRBV3-2); tentatively, D is TRBD2 (5 bases). Trimming took off 4 bases at V and 0 bases at J, with 8 bases between the two ends. The CDR3 loop spans 14 amino acids. Germline V lookup: CDR1 LGHDT, CDR2 YNNKEL (reference sequence).

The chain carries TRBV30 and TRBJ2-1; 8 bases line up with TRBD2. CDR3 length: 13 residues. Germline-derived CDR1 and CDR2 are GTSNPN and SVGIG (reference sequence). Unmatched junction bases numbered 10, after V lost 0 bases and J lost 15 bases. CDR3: CAWSVPAGLGAFF. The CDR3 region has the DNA TGTGCCTGGAGTGTGCCTGCGGGACTAGGGGCGTTCTTC.

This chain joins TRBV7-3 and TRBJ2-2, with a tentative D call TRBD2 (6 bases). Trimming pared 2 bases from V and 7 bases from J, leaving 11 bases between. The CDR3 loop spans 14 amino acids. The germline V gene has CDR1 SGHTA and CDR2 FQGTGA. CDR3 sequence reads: CASSLYGRSGELFF. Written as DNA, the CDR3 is TGTGCCAGCAGCTTATACGGGAGAAGCGGGGAGCTGTTTTTT.

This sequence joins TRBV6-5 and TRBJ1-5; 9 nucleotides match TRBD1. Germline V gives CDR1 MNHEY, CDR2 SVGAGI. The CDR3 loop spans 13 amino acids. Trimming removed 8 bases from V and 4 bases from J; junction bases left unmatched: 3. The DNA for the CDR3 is TGTGCCAGCGAGGGACAGGGAAATCAGCCCCAGCATTTT. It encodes CASEGQGNQPQHF.

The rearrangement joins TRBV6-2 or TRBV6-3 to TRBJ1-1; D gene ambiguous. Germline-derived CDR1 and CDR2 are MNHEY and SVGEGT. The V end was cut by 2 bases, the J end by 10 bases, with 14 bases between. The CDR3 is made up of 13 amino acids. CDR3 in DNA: TGTGCCAGCAGTTACGAAGGAGGGTATGGAGCTTTCTTT. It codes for CASSYEGGYGAFF.

The CDR3 reads CASSPSGGETQYF. In DNA form, the CDR3 reads TGCGCCAGCAGCCCTTCGGGAGGAGAGACCCAGTACTTC. V is TRBV5-1 and J is TRBJ2-5; the match to TRBD2 covers 7 bases. The J segment lost 4 bases and the V segment lost 4 bases, leaving 4 bases of the junction unmatched. The CDR3 is 13 amino acids. Germline V gene sequence: CDR1 SGHRS, CDR2 YFSETQ.

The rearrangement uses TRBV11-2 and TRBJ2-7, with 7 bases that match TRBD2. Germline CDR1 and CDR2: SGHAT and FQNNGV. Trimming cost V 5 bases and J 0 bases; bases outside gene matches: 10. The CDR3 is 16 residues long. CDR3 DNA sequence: TGTGCCAGCAGCCCGGGGGGACTCCTGAGCTCCTACGAGCAGTACTTC. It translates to CASSPGGLLSSYEQYF.

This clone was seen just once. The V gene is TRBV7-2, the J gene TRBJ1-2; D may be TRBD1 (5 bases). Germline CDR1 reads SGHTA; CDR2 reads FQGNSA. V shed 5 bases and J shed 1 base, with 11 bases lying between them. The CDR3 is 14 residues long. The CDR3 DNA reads TGTGCCAGCAGCATCGGGACTGATAACTATGGCTACACCTTC. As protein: CASSIGTDNYGYTF.

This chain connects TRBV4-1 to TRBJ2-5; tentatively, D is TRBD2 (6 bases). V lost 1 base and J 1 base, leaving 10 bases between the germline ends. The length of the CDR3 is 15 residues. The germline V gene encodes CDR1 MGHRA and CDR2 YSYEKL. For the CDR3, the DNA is TGCGCCAGCAGCCAAGTTTGGACTACCCAAGAGACCCAGTACTTC. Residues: CASSQVWTTQETQYF.

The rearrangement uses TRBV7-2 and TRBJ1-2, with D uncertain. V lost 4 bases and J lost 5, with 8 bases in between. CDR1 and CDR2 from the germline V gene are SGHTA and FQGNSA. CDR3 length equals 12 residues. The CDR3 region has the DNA TGTGCCAGCAGCTCCACATGGTATGGCTACACCTTC. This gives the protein CASSSTWYGYTF.

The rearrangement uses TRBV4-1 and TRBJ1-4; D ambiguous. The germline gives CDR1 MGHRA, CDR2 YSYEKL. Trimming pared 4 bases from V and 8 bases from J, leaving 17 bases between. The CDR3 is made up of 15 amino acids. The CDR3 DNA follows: TGCGCCAGCAGCCTGCCGTTCTCCAGAGGGGAAAAACTGTTTTTT. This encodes CASSLPFSRGEKLFF.

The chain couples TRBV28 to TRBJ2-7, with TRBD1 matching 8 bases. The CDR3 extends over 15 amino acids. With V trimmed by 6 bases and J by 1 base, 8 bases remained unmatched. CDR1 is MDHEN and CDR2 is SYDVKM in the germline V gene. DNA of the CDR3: TGTGCCAGCAGAACTTCCGGGACAGGATCCTACGAGCAGTACTTC. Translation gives CASRTSGTGSYEQYF.

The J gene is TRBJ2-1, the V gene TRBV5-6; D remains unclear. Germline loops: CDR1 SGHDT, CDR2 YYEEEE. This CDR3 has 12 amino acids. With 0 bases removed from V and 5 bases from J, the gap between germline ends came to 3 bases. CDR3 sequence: CASSLGDNEQFF. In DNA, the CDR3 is TGTGCCAGCAGCTTGGGAGACAATGAGCAGTTCTTC.

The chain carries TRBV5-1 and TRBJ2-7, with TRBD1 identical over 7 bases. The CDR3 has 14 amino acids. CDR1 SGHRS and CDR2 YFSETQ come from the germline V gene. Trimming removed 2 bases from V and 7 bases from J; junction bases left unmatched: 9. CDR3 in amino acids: CASSFGDRADEQYF. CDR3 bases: TGCGCCAGCAGCTTTGGTGACAGGGCCGATGAGCAGTACTTC.

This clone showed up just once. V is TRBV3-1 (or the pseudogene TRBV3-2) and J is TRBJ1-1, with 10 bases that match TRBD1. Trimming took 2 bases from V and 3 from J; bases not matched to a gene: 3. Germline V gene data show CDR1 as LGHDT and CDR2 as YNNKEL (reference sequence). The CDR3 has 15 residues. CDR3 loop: CASSQLGTGDTEAFF. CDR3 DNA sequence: TGTGCCAGCAGCCAACTAGGGACAGGGGACACTGAAGCTTTCTTT.

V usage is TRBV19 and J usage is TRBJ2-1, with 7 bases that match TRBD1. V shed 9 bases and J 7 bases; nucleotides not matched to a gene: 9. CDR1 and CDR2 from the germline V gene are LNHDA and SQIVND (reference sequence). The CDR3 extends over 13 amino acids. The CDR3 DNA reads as TGTGCCAGCAAACCCAACAGGGGTAATGAGCAGTTCTTC. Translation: CASKPNRGNEQFF. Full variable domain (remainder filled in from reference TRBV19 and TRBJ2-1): DGGITQSPKYLFRKEGQNVTLSCEQNLNHDAMYWYRQDPGQGLRLIYYSQIVNDFQKGDIAEGYSVSREKKESFPLTVTSAQKNPTAFYLCASKPNRGNEQFFGPGTRLTVL.

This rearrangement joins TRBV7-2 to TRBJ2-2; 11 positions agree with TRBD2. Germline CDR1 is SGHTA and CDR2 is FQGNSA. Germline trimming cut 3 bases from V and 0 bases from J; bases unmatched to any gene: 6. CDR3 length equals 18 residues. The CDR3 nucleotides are TGTGCCAGCAGCTTTTTAGTAGCGGGAGGGACGAACACCGGGGAGCTGTTTTTT. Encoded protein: CASSFLVAGGTNTGELFF.

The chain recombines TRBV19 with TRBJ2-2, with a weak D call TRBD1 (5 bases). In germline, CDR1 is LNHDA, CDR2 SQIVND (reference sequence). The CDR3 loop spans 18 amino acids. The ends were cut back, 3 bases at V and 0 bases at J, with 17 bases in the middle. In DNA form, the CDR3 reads TGTGCCAGTAGTATCACGGCAGGGCTGTCAGCGAACACCGGGGAGCTGTTTTTT. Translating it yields CASSITAGLSANTGELFF.